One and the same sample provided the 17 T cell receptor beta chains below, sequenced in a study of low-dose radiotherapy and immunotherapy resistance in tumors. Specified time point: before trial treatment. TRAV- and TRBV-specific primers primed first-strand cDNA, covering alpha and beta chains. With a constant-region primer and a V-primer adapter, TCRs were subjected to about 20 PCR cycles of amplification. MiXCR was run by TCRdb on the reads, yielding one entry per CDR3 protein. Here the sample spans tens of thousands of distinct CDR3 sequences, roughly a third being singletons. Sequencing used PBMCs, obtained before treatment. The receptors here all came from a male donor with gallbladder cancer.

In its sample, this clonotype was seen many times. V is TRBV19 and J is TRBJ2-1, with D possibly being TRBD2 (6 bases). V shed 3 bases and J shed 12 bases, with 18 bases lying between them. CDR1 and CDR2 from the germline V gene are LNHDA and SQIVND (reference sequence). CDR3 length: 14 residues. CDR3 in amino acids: CASSIRRGRERQFF. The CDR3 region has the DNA TGTGCCAGTAGTATTCGGCGGGGCCGAGAGAGGCAGTTCTTC.

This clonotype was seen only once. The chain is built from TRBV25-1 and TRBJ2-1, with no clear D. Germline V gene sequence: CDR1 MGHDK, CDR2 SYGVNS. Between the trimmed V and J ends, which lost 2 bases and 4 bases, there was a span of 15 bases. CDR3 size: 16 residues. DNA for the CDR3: TGTGCCAGCAGTGAAACCCCACGGACCCGATACAATGAGCAGTTCTTC. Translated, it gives CASSETPRTRYNEQFF. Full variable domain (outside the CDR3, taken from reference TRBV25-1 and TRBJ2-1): EADIYQTPRYLVIGTGKKITLECSQTMGHDKMYWYQQDPGMELHLIHYSYGVNSTEKGDLSSESTVSRIRTEHFPLTLESARPSHTSQYLCASSETPRTRYNEQFFGPGTRLTVL.

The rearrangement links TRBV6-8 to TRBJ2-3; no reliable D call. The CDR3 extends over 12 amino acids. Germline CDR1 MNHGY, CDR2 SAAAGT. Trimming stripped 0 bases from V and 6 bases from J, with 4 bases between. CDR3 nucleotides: TGTGCCAGCAGTTACTCGGGCGATACGCAGTATTTT. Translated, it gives CASSYSGDTQYF.

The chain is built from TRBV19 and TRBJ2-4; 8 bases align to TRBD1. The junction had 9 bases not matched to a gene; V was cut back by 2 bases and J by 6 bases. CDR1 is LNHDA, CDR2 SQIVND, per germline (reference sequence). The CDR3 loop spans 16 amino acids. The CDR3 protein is CASSIWGQGAGNIQYF. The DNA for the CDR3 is TGTGCCAGTAGTATATGGGGGCAGGGGGCAGGAAACATTCAGTACTTC.

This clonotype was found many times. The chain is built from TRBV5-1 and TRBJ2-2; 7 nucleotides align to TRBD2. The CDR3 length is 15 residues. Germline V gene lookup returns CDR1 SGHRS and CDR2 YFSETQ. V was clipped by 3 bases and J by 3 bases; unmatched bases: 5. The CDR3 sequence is CASSWGGLYTGELFF. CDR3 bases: TGCGCCAGCAGCTGGGGGGGACTCTACACCGGGGAGCTGTTTTTT.

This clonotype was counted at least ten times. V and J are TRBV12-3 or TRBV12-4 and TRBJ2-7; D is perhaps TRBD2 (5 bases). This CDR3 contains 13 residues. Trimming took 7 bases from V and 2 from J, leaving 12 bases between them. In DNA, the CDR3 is TGTGCCAGCACCTTCGGGGTAACCTACGAGCAGTACTTC. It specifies CASTFGVTYEQYF.

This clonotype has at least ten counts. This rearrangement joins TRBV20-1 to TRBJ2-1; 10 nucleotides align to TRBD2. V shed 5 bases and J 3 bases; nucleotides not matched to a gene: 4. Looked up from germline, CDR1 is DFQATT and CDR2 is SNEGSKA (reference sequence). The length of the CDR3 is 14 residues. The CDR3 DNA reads TGCAGTGCTCGGGGACTAGCGCTCTACAATGAGCAGTTCTTC. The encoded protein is CSARGLALYNEQFF.

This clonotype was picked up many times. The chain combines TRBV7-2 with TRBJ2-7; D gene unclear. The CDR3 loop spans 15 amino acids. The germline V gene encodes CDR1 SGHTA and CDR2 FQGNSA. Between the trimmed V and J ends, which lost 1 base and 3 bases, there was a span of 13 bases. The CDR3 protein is CASSLVGNSNYEQYF. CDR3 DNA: TGTGCCAGCAGCTTAGTGGGTAACTCCAACTACGAGCAGTACTTC.

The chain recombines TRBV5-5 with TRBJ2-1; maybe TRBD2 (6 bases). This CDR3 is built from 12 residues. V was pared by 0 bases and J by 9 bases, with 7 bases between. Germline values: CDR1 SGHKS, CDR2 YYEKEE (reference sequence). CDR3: CASSLEAGEQFF. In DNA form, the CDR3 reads TGTGCCAGCAGCTTGGAAGCGGGTGAGCAGTTCTTC.

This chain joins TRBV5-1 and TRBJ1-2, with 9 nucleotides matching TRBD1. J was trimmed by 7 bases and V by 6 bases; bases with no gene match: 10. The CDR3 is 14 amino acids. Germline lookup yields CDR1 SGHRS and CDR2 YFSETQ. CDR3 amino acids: CASKTDRGSSGYTF. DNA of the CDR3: TGCGCCAGCAAAACGGACAGGGGATCCAGTGGCTACACCTTC.

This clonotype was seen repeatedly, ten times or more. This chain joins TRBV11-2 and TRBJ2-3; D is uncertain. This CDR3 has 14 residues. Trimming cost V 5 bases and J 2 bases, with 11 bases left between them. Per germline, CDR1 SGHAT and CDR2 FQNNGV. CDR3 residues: CASSRVEITDTQYF. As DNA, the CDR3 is TGTGCCAGCAGCCGGGTAGAGATCACAGATACGCAGTATTTT.

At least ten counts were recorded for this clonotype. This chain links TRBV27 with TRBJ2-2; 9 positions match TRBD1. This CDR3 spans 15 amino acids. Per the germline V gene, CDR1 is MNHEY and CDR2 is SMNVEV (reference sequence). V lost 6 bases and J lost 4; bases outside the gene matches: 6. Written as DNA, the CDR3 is TGTGCCAGCAGATCCGGGACAGGGCTCACCGGGGAGCTGTTTTTT. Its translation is CASRSGTGLTGELFF.

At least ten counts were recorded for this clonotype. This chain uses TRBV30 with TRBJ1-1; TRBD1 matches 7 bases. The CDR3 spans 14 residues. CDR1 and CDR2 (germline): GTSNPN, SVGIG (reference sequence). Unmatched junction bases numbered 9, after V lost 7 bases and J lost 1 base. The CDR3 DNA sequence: TGTGCCTTTCAGAACAGGGGTGGGAACACTGAAGCTTTCTTT. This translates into CAFQNRGGNTEAFF.

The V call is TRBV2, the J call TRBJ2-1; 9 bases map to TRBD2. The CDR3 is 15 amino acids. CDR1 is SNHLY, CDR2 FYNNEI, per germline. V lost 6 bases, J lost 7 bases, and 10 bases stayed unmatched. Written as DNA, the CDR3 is TGTGCCAGCAGGACGACTAGCGGAGGGGGAAATGAGCAGTTCTTC. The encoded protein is CASRTTSGGGNEQFF.

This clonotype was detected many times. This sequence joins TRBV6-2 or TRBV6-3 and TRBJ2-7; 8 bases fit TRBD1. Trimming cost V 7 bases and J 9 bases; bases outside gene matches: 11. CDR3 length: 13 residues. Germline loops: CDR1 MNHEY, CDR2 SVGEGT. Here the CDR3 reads CASTGTGSLRQYF. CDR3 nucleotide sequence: TGTGCCAGCACCGGGACAGGTTCTCTTCGGCAGTACTTC.

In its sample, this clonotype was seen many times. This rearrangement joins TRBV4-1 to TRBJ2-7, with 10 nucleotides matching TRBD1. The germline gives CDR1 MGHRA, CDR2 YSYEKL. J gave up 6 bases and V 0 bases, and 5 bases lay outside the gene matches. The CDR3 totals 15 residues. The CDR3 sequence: CASSQDRWTGGEQYF. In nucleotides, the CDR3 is TGCGCCAGCAGCCAAGATCGTTGGACAGGGGGCGAGCAGTACTTC.

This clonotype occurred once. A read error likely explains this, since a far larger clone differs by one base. CDR3 in amino acids: CALGRWGLNEQFF. The CDR3 DNA follows: TGTGCCCTGGGGCGGTGGGGCCTCAATGAGCAGTTCTTC. V usage is TRBV13 and J usage is TRBJ2-1, with D maybe TRBD1 (5 bases). Trimming pared 11 bases from V and 6 bases from J, leaving 17 bases between. CDR3 length equals 13 residues. CDR1 and CDR2 (germline): PRHDT, FYEKMQ (reference sequence).